The entry below describes one TCR beta chain. Its binding antigen is unknown. Base quality data are lacking; no much larger clone is found one base away. The record originates from a study of T-cell reconstitution after alpha-beta-depleted transplantation in children (dated by TCRdb to between 2015 and 2016). Regarding the research as a whole: Using TCR repertoire profiling, the study followed T-cell immune reconstitution in a quantitative way in children after TCRalphabeta/CD19-depleted allogeneic hematopoietic cell transplantation. Beyond this particular receptor, the publication reports: The apparently early recovery of alphabetaT-cell counts about two months after transplant reportedly depended on only several hundred rapidly expanded clones that came from non-depleted graft cells. In some patients, high TCRbeta diversity at day 60 was attributed to recipient T cells and intrathymic progenitors that had survived conditioning. Hyperexpanded clone frequencies declined over subsequent months; after one year, T-cell counts and TCRbeta diversity were mostly attributed to newly produced T cells.

The library came from PCR. The run used an Illumina HiSeq 2500. To normalize quantification of the TCRbeta repertoire, the TCR libraries were built with molecular barcoding that relied on unique molecular identifiers. TCRdb ran its own pipeline on the public reads, namely fastp trimming at Q25 and MiXCR clone calling, and kept in-frame beta chains. Each entry is one CDR3 protein sequence, shown with its most common DNA and genes. This sample comprises about 980,000 distinct CDR3 sequences, about 31% of them detected only once. The ten largest account for 28% of the sample. The germline V and J ends show losses of 1 base and 2 bases respectively, and no gene match explains 8 bases of the junction. CDR1 and CDR2, looked up from the germline V gene (reference sequence), are LGHDT and YNNKEL. From cysteine to phenylalanine, the CDR3 is 17 amino acids long. Only CDR3 DNA remains: 51 bases, in frame from the first base.

What the treatment or condition label conveys for this sample: allogeneic hematopoietic cell transplantation with graft depleted of TCRalphabeta T cells and CD19 B cells. TCRalphabeta/CD19-depleted allogeneic hematopoietic cell grafts were given to the transplant recipients, all of whom were children. This receptor was identified in a boy in the first two years of life who had a stem cell transplant for SCID, so the T cells may come from the graft donor. The sample in question was PBMCs, mostly from graft donor cells, obtained 360 days after TCRalphabeta/CD19-depleted stem cell transplant. Rearrangement joined TRBV3-1 to TRBJ2-5; 9 middle bases align to TRBD2. The sequenced DNA: TGTGCCAGCAGCCAAGTTTTGCCGACTAGCGGACAAGAGACCCAGTACTTC. The encoded protein is CASSQVLPTSGQETQYF.